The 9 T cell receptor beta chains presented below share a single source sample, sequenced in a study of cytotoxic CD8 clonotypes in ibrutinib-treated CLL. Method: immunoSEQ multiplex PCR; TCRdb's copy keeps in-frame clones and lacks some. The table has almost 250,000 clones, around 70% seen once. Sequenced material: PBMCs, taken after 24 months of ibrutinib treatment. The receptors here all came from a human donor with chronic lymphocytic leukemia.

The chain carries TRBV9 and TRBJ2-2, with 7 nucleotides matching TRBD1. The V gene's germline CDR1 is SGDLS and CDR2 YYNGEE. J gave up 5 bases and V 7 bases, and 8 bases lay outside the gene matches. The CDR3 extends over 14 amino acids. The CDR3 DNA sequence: TGTGCCAGCGGAAGGACAGGTGGAACCGGGGAGCTGTTTTTT. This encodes CASGRTGGTGELFF.

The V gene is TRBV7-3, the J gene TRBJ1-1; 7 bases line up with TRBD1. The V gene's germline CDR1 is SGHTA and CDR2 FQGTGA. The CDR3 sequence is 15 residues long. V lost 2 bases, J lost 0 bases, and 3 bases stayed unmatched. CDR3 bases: TGTGCCAGCAGCTTATGGGACAGCATGAACACTGAAGCTTTCTTT. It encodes CASSLWDSMNTEAFF.

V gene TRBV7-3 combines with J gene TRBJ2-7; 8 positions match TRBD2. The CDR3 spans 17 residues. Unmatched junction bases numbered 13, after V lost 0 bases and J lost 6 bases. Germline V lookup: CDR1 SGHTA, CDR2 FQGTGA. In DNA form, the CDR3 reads TGTGCCAGCAGCTTAACGGGCACGGGAGGGCCACAGGGCGAGCAGTACTTC. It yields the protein CASSLTGTGGPQGEQYF.

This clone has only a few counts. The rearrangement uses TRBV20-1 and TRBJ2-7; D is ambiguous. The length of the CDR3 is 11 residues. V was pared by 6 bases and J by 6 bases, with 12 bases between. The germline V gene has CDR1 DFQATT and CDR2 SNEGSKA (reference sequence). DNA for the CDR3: TGCAGTGCCGTGACCGATAGCGAGCAGTACTTC. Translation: CSAVTDSEQYF.

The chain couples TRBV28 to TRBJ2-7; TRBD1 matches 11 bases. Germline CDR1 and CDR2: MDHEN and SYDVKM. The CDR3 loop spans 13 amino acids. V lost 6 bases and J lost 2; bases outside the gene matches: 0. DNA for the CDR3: TGTGCCAGCAGGGGACAGGGGGCCTACGAGCAGTACTTC. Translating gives CASRGQGAYEQYF. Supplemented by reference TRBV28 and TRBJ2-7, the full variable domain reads DVKVTQSSRYLVKRTGEKVFLECVQDMDHENMFWYRQDPGLGLRLIYFSYDVKMKEKGDIPEGYSVSREKKERFSLILESASTNQTSMYLCASRGQGAYEQYFGPGTRLTVT.

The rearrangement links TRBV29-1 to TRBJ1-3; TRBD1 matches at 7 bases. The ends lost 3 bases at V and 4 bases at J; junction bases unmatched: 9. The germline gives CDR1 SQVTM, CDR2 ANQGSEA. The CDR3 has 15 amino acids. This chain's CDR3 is CSVDSIGRGGNTIYF. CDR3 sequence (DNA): TGCAGCGTTGATTCTATCGGCAGGGGGGGAAACACCATATATTTT.

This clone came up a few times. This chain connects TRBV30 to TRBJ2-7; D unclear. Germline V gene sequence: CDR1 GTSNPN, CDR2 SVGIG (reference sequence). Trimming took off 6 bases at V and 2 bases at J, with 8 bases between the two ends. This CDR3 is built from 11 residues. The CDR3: CACLVAYEQYF. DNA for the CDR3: TGTGCCTGCCTTGTGGCCTACGAGCAGTACTTC.

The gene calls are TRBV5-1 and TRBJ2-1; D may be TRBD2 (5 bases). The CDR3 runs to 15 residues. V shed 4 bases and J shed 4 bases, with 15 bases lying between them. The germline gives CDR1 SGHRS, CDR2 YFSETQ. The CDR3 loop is CASSRGVEGYNEQFF. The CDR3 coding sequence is TGCGCCAGCAGCCGGGGTGTGGAAGGATACAATGAGCAGTTCTTC.

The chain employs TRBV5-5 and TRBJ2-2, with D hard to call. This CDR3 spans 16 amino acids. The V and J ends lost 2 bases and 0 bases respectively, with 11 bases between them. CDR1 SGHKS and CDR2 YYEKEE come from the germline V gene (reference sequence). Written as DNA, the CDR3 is TGTGCCAGCAGCTTCGCCCAAAGAGCGAACACCGGGGAGCTGTTTTTT. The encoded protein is CASSFAQRANTGELFF.